These T cell receptor beta chains were read from a single sample in a study of blood T cell repertoires in COVID-19. TCRdb keeps only in-frame clones here, not all; method: immunoSEQ multiplex PCR. The sample has over 200,000 clones, 85% to 90% seen once; the top ten hold approximately 6%. The sample comprised peripheral blood. These receptors originate from an elderly man with acute or convalescent COVID-19. The CDR3 runs from the conserved cysteine through the conserved F or W. The D gene is left open where the match is weak. The size field is filled for only some rows; it gives once, few, many or a size class.

abundance: -; d_gene: TRBD1; v_gene: TRBV5-1; j_gene: TRBJ1-2; CDR3aa: CASSYQTGGGYTF; CDR3nt: TGCGCCAGCAGCTACCAAACAGGGGGTGGCTACACCTTC
abundance: once; d_gene: TRBD2; v_gene: TRBV11-2; j_gene: TRBJ2-2; CDR3aa: CASSLGGLAGRTGELFF; CDR3nt: TGTGCCAGCAGCTTAGGGGGACTAGCGGGAAGGACCGGGGAGCTGTTTTTT
abundance: -; d_gene: TRBD1; v_gene: TRBV24-1; j_gene: TRBJ2-5; CDR3aa: CATSATGAEETQYF; CDR3nt: TGTGCCACCAGCGCCACAGGGGCGGAAGAGACCCAGTACTTC
abundance: -; d_gene: TRBD1; v_gene: TRBV30; j_gene: TRBJ2-5; CDR3aa: CAWSVLAPGGETQYF; CDR3nt: TGTGCCTGGAGTGTACTGGCTCCAGGGGGTGAGACCCAGTACTTC
abundance: -; d_gene: -; v_gene: TRBV4-1; j_gene: TRBJ1-4; CDR3aa: CASSQNPTGMDEKLFF; CDR3nt: TGCGCCAGCAGCCAAAATCCTACAGGGATGGATGAAAAACTGTTTTTT
abundance: -; d_gene: TRBD1; v_gene: TRBV6-5; j_gene: TRBJ1-1; CDR3aa: CASSYGTVLNTEAFF; CDR3nt: TGTGCCAGCAGTTACGGGACAGTATTGAACACTGAAGCTTTCTTT
abundance: once; d_gene: TRBD1; v_gene: TRBV7-2; j_gene: TRBJ1-2; CDR3aa: CASSSQGTYGYTF; CDR3nt: TGTGCCAGCAGCTCACAGGGGACCTATGGCTACACCTTC
abundance: -; d_gene: -; v_gene: TRBV18; j_gene: TRBJ2-2; CDR3aa: CASSPPSGELFF; CDR3nt: TGTGCCAGCTCACCCCCGAGTGGGGAGCTGTTTTTT
abundance: -; d_gene: -; v_gene: TRBV9; j_gene: TRBJ2-3; CDR3aa: CASSVGRWTTIFTDTQYF; CDR3nt: TGTGCCAGCAGCGTAGGACGTTGGACAACTATCTTCACAGATACGCAGTATTTT
abundance: -; d_gene: TRBD1; v_gene: TRBV7-2; j_gene: TRBJ1-5; CDR3aa: CSSSSGQGDQPQHF; CDR3nt: TGTTCCAGCAGCTCCGGACAGGGAGATCAGCCCCAGCATTTT
abundance: -; d_gene: -; v_gene: TRBV5-6; j_gene: TRBJ2-7; CDR3aa: CASSSPGLGTYEQYF; CDR3nt: TGTGCCAGCAGTTCACCGGGACTCGGGACCTACGAGCAGTACTTC
abundance: -; d_gene: -; v_gene: TRBV14; j_gene: TRBJ2-3; CDR3aa: CASSNGLGRYTDTQYF; CDR3nt: TGTGCCAGCAGCAACGGACTTGGACGGTACACAGATACGCAGTATTTT
abundance: -; d_gene: -; v_gene: TRBV18; j_gene: TRBJ2-6; CDR3aa: CASSPLGGTGANVLTF; CDR3nt: TGTGCCAGCTCACCACTAGGGGGTACTGGGGCCAACGTCCTGACTTTC
abundance: -; d_gene: TRBD2; v_gene: TRBV19; j_gene: TRBJ2-6; CDR3aa: CASSGRVIPAGANVLTF; CDR3nt: TGTGCCAGTAGCGGGAGGGTTATTCCTGCTGGGGCCAACGTCCTGACTTTC
abundance: -; d_gene: -; v_gene: TRBV5-1; j_gene: TRBJ1-1; CDR3aa: CASSLAGANTEAFF; CDR3nt: TGCGCCAGCAGCTTGGCGGGTGCGAACACTGAAGCTTTCTTT
abundance: -; d_gene: -; v_gene: TRBV5-1; j_gene: TRBJ2-1; CDR3aa: CASSLTGTEQFF; CDR3nt: TGCGCCAGCAGCTTGACCGGGACAGAGCAGTTCTTC
abundance: -; d_gene: -; v_gene: TRBV2; j_gene: TRBJ2-7; CDR3aa: CASSGWTNYEQYF; CDR3nt: TGTGCCAGCAGTGGCTGGACAAATTACGAGCAGTACTTC